These 15 T cell receptor beta chains were all obtained from the same sample, sequenced in a study of T cells expressing NK-cell markers (TCRdb year 2020). Library prep was done by 5' RACE. These reads were obtained on an Illumina HiSeq 2000. TCRdb reprocessed the reads; each CDR3 protein sequence makes one entry, and DNA is unavailable. This sample's table has entries for roughly 280,000 distinct CDR3 sequences. 0.39% of the sample rests with the top ten. The source material was blood T cells: a sorted CD56 or NKG2C T cell subset, CD4+ or CD8+ T cells, or bulk PBMC T cells (not recorded which). Source of these receptors: a man aged 18 to 29 in good health. Donor details come from another sample of the same person, matched by shared clones.

This sequence joins TRBV7-2 and TRBJ2-1. This CDR3 region has 14 residues. Germline V gene sequence: CDR1 SGHTA, CDR2 FQGNSA. The CDR3 loop is CASSNSRPYNEQFF.

The chain carries TRBV20-1 and TRBJ1-4. Germline CDR1 reads DFQATT; CDR2 reads SNEGSKA (reference sequence). The CDR3 has 12 residues. This CDR3 is CSAIGRSEKLFF.

V usage is TRBV7-2 and J usage is TRBJ2-1. The CDR3 spans 11 residues. Germline assignment: CDR1 SGHTA and CDR2 FQGNSA. The CDR3 sequence is CASSFLNEQFF.

The chain couples TRBV24-1 to TRBJ2-1; TCRdb's D call, TRBD2, is unchecked because there is no DNA. Germline-derived CDR1 and CDR2 are KGHDR and SFDVKD. The CDR3 sequence is 14 residues long. The CDR3 loop reads CATSVPSGSSEQFF.

This chain uses TRBV11-2 with TRBJ1-5; the TCRdb call, TRBD1, lacks DNA for checking. Per the germline V gene, CDR1 is SGHAT and CDR2 is FQNNGV. The CDR3 is 13 amino acids. The CDR3 is CASSSQGNQPQHF. Combining the CDR3 with reference TRBV11-2 and TRBJ1-5 gives the whole variable domain EAGVAQSPRYKIIEKRQSVAFWCNPISGHATLYWYQQILGQGPKLLIQFQNNGVVDDSQLPKDRFSAERLKGVDSTLKIQPAKLEDSAVYLCASSSQGNQPQHFGDGTRLSIL.

The chain employs TRBV4-2 and TRBJ2-7; TCRdb lists TRBD1, though no DNA is available to test this call. CDR3 length equals 15 residues. Per germline, CDR1 LGHNA and CDR2 YNFKEQ. This CDR3 reads CASSQERDRGYEQYF.

The chain carries TRBV4-3 and TRBJ2-2. CDR1 is LGHNA, CDR2 YSLEER, per germline. The CDR3 is 15 residues long. The CDR3 spells CASSAQKVGAGELFF.

V and J are TRBV30 and TRBJ2-1; the D gene TCRdb calls, TRBD2, cannot be checked with no DNA. Germline CDR1 GTSNPN, CDR2 SVGIG (reference sequence). This CDR3 has 16 residues. The CDR3: CAWSSRGGRARNEQFF.

This chain connects TRBV30 to TRBJ1-1; TCRdb's D gene call, TRBD1, goes unchecked for lack of DNA. This CDR3 spans 16 amino acids. The V gene's germline CDR1 is GTSNPN and CDR2 SVGIG (reference sequence). CDR3 amino acids: CAWRSGTGARGTEAFF.

This sequence joins TRBV4-1 and TRBJ2-4; with no DNA, the TCRdb D assignment of TRBD1 cannot be verified. Germline V gene lookup returns CDR1 MGHRA and CDR2 YSYEKL. The CDR3 contains 17 residues. The CDR3 loop is CASSQDERGLAKNIQYF.

J is TRBJ2-3 and V is TRBV5-1; TCRdb's D call, TRBD2, is unchecked because there is no DNA. Germline V CDR1 and CDR2: SGHRS, YFSETQ. There are 15 residues in the CDR3. CDR3 amino acids: CASSFTFPAADTQYF. The complete variable domain, with remaining parts taken from reference TRBV5-1 and TRBJ2-3, reads KAGVTQTPRYLIKTRGQQVTLSCSPISGHRSVSWYQQTPGQGLQFLFEYFSETQRNKGNFPGRFSGRQFSNSRSEMNVSTLELGDSALYLCASSFTFPAADTQYFGPGTRLTVL.

The chain combines TRBV25-1 with TRBJ1-1. There are 14 residues in the CDR3. Germline loops: CDR1 MGHDK, CDR2 SYGVNS. The CDR3: CASSESHANTEAFF.

The chain has TRBV7-9 and TRBJ2-5. The germline CDR1 and CDR2 sequences are SEHNR and FQNEAQ (reference sequence). This CDR3 has 13 residues. CDR3 amino acids: CASSFGVKETQYF.

The chain recombines TRBV5-6 with TRBJ2-2. The CDR3 spans 15 residues. Germline CDR1 is SGHDT and CDR2 is YYEEEE. CDR3: CASSAQGSNTGELFF.

This rearrangement joins TRBV20-1 to TRBJ1-4; TCRdb proposes TRBD1, but this gene call is untestable without DNA. Germline loops: CDR1 DFQATT, CDR2 SNEGSKA (reference sequence). The CDR3 totals 14 residues. CDR3: CSALGQGSNEKLFF.